The entry below gives a single T cell receptor beta chain sequence along with its context. The target antigen is unknown. As the sequencing template, cDNA was produced by extracting RNA and reverse transcribing it. Repertoires were generated with immunoSEQ multiplex PCR, while TCRdb's copy carries only in-frame clones and drops some. The sample records approximately 280,000 clones, about three fifths being singletons. Germline V CDR1 and CDR2: SEHNR, FQNEAQ (reference sequence). The CDR3 is made up of 15 amino acids. The J segment lost 2 bases and the V segment lost 3 bases, leaving 6 bases of the junction unmatched. The sample is drawn from a study of CD8+ T cells in alopecia areata. Study-level information: For the treated group, dosing was oral tofacitinib at 5 to 10 mg twice daily.

As for treatment: oral pan-JAK inhibitor, 5-10 mg twice daily. It was from alopecia areata patients that lesional scalp punch biopsies and peripheral blood were collected. Notes on the study in general: Expanded CD8+ clones among the top 100, and scalp clonality, were significantly decreased by tofacitinib.

This TCR came from a human donor with alopecia areata. This specimen was CD4+ T cells sorted from blood, taken at week 24, from a patient treated with tofacitinib. V is TRBV7-9 and J is TRBJ2-5, with 7 bases matching TRBD1. CDR3 residues: CASSLRGPDQETQYF. The CDR3 DNA reads as TGTGCCAGCAGCTTGAGGGGGCCGGATCAAGAGACCCAGTACTTC.